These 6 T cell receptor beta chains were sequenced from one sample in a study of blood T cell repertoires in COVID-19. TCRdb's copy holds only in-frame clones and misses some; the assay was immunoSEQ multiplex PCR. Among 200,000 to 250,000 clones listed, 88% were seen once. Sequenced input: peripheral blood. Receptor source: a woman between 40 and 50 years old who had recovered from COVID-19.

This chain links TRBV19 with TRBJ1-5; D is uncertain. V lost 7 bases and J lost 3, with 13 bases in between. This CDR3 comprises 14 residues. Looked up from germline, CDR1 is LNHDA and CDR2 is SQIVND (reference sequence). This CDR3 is CASTAMAVNQPQHF. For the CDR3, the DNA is TGTGCCAGTACGGCGATGGCGGTCAATCAGCCCCAGCATTTT.

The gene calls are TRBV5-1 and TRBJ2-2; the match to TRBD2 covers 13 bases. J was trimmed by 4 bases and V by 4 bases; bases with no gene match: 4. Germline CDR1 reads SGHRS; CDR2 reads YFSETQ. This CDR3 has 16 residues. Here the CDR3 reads CASSAGLAGATGELFF. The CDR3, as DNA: TGCGCCAGCAGCGCAGGACTAGCGGGGGCCACCGGGGAGCTGTTTTTT.

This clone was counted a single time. CDR3 protein: CASSVGPLVGGSHNSPLHF. DNA of the CDR3: TGTGCCAGCAGCGTAGGACCGTTGGTAGGGGGCTCGCATAATTCACCCCTCCACTTT. This sequence joins TRBV9 and TRBJ1-6, with 7 bases identical to TRBD1. With 0 bases clipped from V and 5 bases from J, the junction kept 14 bases outside the gene matches. The CDR3 runs 19 residues. Per the germline V gene, CDR1 is SGDLS and CDR2 is YYNGEE.

CDR3 in DNA: TGTGCCAGCAGGCCTAGCGGGGGAATCGGTGAGCAGTTCTTC. It translates to CASRPSGGIGEQFF. V gene TRBV7-3 combines with J gene TRBJ2-1, with 10 bases matching TRBD2. Per the germline V gene, CDR1 is SGHTA and CDR2 is FQGTGA. CDR3 size: 14 residues. V shed 6 bases, J shed 9 bases, and the junction held 8 bases outside the gene matches.

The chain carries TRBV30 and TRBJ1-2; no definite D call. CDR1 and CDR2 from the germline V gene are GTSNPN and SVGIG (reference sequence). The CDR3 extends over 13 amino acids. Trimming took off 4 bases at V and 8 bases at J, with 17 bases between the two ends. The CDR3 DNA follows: TGTGCCTGGAATTACAACGAGGCTAGCGGCTACACCTTC. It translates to CAWNYNEASGYTF. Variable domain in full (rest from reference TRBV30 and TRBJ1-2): SQTIHQWPATLVQPVGSPLSLECTVEGTSNPNLYWYRQAAGRGLQLLFYSVGIGQISSEVPQNLSASRPQDRQFILSSKKLLLSDSGFYLCAWNYNEASGYTFGSGTRLTVV.

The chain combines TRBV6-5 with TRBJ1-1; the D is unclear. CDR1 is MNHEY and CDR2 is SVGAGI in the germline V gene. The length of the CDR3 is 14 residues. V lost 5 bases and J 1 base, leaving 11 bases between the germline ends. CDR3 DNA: TGTGCCAGCAGTCGAGGGCGGTCGAACACTGAAGCTTTCTTT. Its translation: CASSRGRSNTEAFF.